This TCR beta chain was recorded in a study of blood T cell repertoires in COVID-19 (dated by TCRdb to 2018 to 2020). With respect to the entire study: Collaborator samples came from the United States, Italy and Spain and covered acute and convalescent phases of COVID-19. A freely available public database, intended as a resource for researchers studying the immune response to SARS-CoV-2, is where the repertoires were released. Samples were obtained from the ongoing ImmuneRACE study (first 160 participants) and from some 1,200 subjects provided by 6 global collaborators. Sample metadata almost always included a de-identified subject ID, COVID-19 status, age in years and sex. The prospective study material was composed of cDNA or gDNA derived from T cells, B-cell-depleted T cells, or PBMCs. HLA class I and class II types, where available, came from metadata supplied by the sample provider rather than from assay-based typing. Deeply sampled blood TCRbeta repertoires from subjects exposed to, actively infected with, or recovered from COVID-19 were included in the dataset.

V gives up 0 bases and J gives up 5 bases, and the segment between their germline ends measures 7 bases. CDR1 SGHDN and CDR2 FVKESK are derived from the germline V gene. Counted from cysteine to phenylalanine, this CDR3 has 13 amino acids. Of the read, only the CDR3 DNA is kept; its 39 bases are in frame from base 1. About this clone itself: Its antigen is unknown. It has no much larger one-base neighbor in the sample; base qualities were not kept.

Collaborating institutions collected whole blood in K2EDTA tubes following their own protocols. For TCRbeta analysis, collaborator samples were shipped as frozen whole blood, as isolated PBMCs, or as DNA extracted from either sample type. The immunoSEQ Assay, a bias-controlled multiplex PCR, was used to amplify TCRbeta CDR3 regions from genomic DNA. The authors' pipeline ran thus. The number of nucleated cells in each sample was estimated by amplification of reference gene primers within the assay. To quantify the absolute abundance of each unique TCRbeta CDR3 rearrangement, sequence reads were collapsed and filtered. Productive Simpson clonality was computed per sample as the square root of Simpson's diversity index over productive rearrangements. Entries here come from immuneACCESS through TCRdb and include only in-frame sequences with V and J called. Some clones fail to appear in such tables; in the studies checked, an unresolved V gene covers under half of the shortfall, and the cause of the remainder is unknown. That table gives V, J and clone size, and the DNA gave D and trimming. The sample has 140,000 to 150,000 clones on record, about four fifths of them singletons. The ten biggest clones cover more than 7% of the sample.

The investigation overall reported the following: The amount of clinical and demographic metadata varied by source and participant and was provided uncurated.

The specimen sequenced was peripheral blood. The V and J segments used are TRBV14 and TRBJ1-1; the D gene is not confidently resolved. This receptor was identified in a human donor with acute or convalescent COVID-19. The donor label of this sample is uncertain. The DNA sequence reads TGTGCCAGCAGCCAAGAACGGAGAACTGAAGCTTTCTTT. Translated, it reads CASSQERRTEAFF.